Shown below are 17 T cell receptor beta chains from a single sample sequenced in a study of blood T cell repertoires in COVID-19. Only in-frame clones appear in the TCRdb table, and some are missing; sequencing was by immunoSEQ multiplex PCR. The repertoire consists of hundreds of thousands of clones, with around 82% occurring once and the leading ten covering 3% to 4.5%. Sequencing was carried out using peripheral blood. All receptors derive from an elderly woman with acute or convalescent COVID-19.

The chain carries TRBV5-6 and TRBJ1-1, with D possibly TRBD1 on 6 matching bases. Trimming pared 0 bases from V and 0 bases from J, leaving 12 bases between. This CDR3 is 16 amino acids long. In germline, CDR1 is SGHDT, CDR2 YYEEEE. The CDR3 is CASSLALGGLNTEAFF. The CDR3 DNA reads as TGTGCCAGCAGCTTGGCCCTGGGGGGGCTGAACACTGAAGCTTTCTTT.

The chain couples TRBV4-1 to TRBJ2-4, with D possibly being TRBD1 (6 bases). The CDR3 has 14 residues. Germline V CDR1 and CDR2: MGHRA, YSYEKL. Trimming stripped 1 base from V and 10 bases from J, with 14 bases between. CDR3 in amino acids: CASSQGAGERIQYF. The DNA of the CDR3 is TGCGCCAGCAGCCAAGGGGCAGGGGAGAGGATTCAGTACTTC.

This chain uses TRBV7-9 with TRBJ1-4, with D perhaps matching TRBD1 (6 bases). The V end lost 4 bases, the J end lost 1 base, and 16 bases lay between the germline ends. The V gene's germline CDR1 is SEHNR and CDR2 FQNEAQ (reference sequence). The CDR3 consists of 17 residues. The CDR3 loop reads CASSSGQSGETNEKLFF. In nucleotides, the CDR3 is TGTGCCAGCAGCTCCGGACAGTCGGGTGAAACTAATGAAAAACTGTTTTTT.

This chain links TRBV14 with TRBJ2-3; weak D call: TRBD2 (5 bases). The germline V gene has CDR1 SGHDN and CDR2 FVKESK. Trimming cost V 1 base and J 3 bases, with 8 bases left between them. CDR3 length: 14 amino acids. Written as DNA, the CDR3 is TGTGCCAGCAGCCAAGGTCGCGGGACAGATACGCAGTATTTT. Amino acids: CASSQGRGTDTQYF.

The CDR3 DNA reads as TGTGCCAGCAGTTACAGCAGATCCGGGGACACCATATATTTT. Protein: CASSYSRSGDTIYF. The chain couples TRBV6-5 to TRBJ1-3; D not resolved. The germline V gene encodes CDR1 MNHEY and CDR2 SVGAGI. The CDR3 has 14 residues. V gave up 2 bases and J gave up 8 bases, with 13 bases separating them.

J is TRBJ1-2 and V is TRBV12-3 or TRBV12-4, with no clear D. This CDR3 spans 12 amino acids. The V and J ends lost 4 bases and 4 bases respectively, with 7 bases between them. CDR3 sequence (DNA): TGTGCCAGCAGTTCCCGTTTCTATGGCTACACCTTC. Protein: CASSSRFYGYTF.

The chain recombines TRBV28 with TRBJ1-3; tentatively, D is TRBD1 (5 bases). The CDR3 is 14 amino acids. Trimming took 5 bases from V and 1 from J, leaving 9 bases between them. CDR1 and CDR2 from the germline V gene are MDHEN and SYDVKM. Here the CDR3 reads CASSATVSGNTIYF. The DNA of the CDR3 is TGTGCCAGCAGTGCGACAGTTTCTGGAAACACCATATATTTT. Supplemented by reference TRBV28 and TRBJ1-3, the full variable domain reads DVKVTQSSRYLVKRTGEKVFLECVQDMDHENMFWYRQDPGLGLRLIYFSYDVKMKEKGDIPEGYSVSREKKERFSLILESASTNQTSMYLCASSATVSGNTIYFGEGSWLTVV.

A single count supports this clone. The CDR3 nucleotides are TGTGCCAGCAGTTACTTTAACGAGCAGTACTTC. Translating gives CASSYFNEQYF. The genes are TRBV6-5 and TRBJ2-7; D remains unclear. The CDR3 extends over 11 amino acids. Germline CDR1 is MNHEY and CDR2 is SVGAGI. Deletions cut 1 base from V and 5 bases from J, with 3 bases between.

This clone occurred once. V and J are TRBV7-2 and TRBJ1-2; 10 bases align to TRBD1. The germline CDR1 and CDR2 sequences are SGHTA and FQGNSA. CDR3 length equals 14 residues. J lost 7 bases, V lost 5 bases, and 7 bases had no gene match. The CDR3 reads CASSAQDRGPGYTF. DNA of the CDR3: TGTGCCAGCAGCGCCCAAGACAGGGGGCCTGGCTACACCTTC.

The chain recombines TRBV5-5 with TRBJ1-2; D gene unclear. Germline CDR1 is SGHKS and CDR2 is YYEKEE (reference sequence). This CDR3 has 14 amino acids. Trimming took 0 bases from V and 5 from J, leaving 11 bases between them. Here the CDR3 reads CASSLGRRDYGYTF. The CDR3 nucleotides read TGTGCCAGCAGCTTGGGCCGTCGCGATTATGGCTACACCTTC.

V is TRBV29-1 and J is TRBJ1-1; a possible D gene is TRBD1 (5 bases). The V end lost 4 bases, the J end lost 4 bases, and 10 bases lay between the germline ends. Germline CDR1 SQVTM, CDR2 ANQGSEA. The CDR3 totals 12 residues. CDR3 nucleotides: TGCAGCGTTGTTTCAGGGTTCACTGAAGCTTTCTTT. Its protein is CSVVSGFTEAFF. The variable domain in full, with the rest retrieved from reference TRBV29-1 and TRBJ1-1, is SAVISQKPSRDICQRGTSLTIQCQVDSQVTMMFWYRQQPGQSLTLIATANQGSEATYESGFVIDKFPISRPNLTFSTLTVSNMSPEDSSIYLCSVVSGFTEAFFGQGTRLTVV.

This chain connects TRBV28 to TRBJ1-2; 8 nucleotides agree with TRBD1. The CDR3 length is 19 residues. Germline V gene sequence: CDR1 MDHEN, CDR2 SYDVKM. Trimming took 0 bases from V and 2 from J; bases not matched to a gene: 14. The CDR3 sequence is CASSLWGSFKQGVNYGYTF. CDR3 sequence (DNA): TGTGCCAGCAGTTTATGGGGTTCTTTCAAACAGGGGGTCAACTATGGCTACACCTTC.

The chain links TRBV9 to TRBJ2-2; unclear D gene. The CDR3 loop spans 14 amino acids. Germline V CDR1 and CDR2: SGDLS, YYNGEE. V was shortened by 0 bases and J by 3 bases, with 6 bases between the two germline ends. CDR3 nucleotides: TGTGCCAGCAGCGTAGGGAGCGACACCGGGGAGCTGTTTTTT. Protein product: CASSVGSDTGELFF.

The rearrangement uses TRBV28 and TRBJ2-5, with D possibly TRBD1 on 7 matching bases. V was shortened by 2 bases and J by 4 bases, with 14 bases between the two germline ends. The germline CDR1 and CDR2 sequences are MDHEN and SYDVKM. The CDR3 contains 15 residues. The CDR3, as DNA: TGTGCCAGCAGTTTACTTCAGGGGGGCCGAGAGACCCAGTACTTC. This gives the protein CASSLLQGGRETQYF.

The rearrangement links TRBV19 to TRBJ1-1, with D tentatively TRBD1 (5 bases). Looked up from germline, CDR1 is LNHDA and CDR2 is SQIVND (reference sequence). The CDR3 is 15 residues long. V was trimmed by 3 bases and J by 6 bases, leaving 17 bases between them. The CDR3 DNA sequence: TGTGCCAGTAGTATTCAAGGGGTACCTATGGCTGAAGCTTTCTTT. Protein: CASSIQGVPMAEAFF.

The V gene is TRBV7-2, the J gene TRBJ2-1; 7 nucleotides line up with TRBD2. CDR1 is SGHTA, CDR2 FQGNSA, per germline. The CDR3 has 14 residues. J was trimmed by 5 bases and V by 6 bases; bases with no gene match: 7. This CDR3 is CASRSTSVNNEQFF. CDR3 bases: TGTGCCAGCAGGTCAACTAGCGTGAACAATGAGCAGTTCTTC.

CDR3 sequence: CASTRLYQGAHEQFF. DNA of the CDR3: TGTGCCAGCACCCGCCTATATCAGGGGGCCCATGAGCAGTTCTTC. The chain recombines TRBV3-1 (or the pseudogene TRBV3-2) with TRBJ2-1, with 8 bases identical to TRBD1. With 7 bases clipped from V and 8 bases from J, the junction kept 13 bases outside the gene matches. In germline, CDR1 is LGHDT, CDR2 YNNKEL (reference sequence). CDR3 size: 15 residues.